This T cell receptor (beta chain) was identified in a study of blood T cell repertoires in COVID-19. This CDR3 contains 16 residues. The V gene's germline CDR1 is MGHRA and CDR2 YSYEKL. V shed 2 bases and J shed 7 bases, with 17 bases lying between them. Authors' processing steps: Estimation of nucleated cell counts relied on the amplification of reference gene primers. TCRdb's copy holds only in-frame clones and misses some; the assay was immunoSEQ multiplex PCR. V, J and clone size were drawn from that table, and D and trimming were deduced from the DNA. The table records roughly 520,000 clones, roughly 90% of them present only once.

This TCR was sampled from a woman between 35 and 50 years old who had recovered from COVID-19. The chain couples TRBV4-1 to TRBJ1-4; TRBD1 is a possible D gene (6 bases). What was sequenced was PBMCs or T cells enriched from blood (not recorded which). Here the CDR3 reads CASSQLLGAGGEKLFF. In nucleotides, the CDR3 is TGCGCCAGCAGCCAACTTTTGGGGGCAGGAGGTGAAAAACTGTTTTTT.